The 32 T cell receptor beta chains below all came from one sample that was sequenced in a study of blood T cell repertoires in COVID-19. Generated by immunoSEQ multiplex PCR, the TCRdb table keeps only in-frame clones and is missing some. Here the sample spans around 83,000 clones, 86% being singletons. Sequences were obtained from peripheral blood. The receptors were sampled from a man in his fifties or sixties with active or convalescent COVID-19.

The chain is built from TRBV5-8 and TRBJ2-7; D possibly corresponds to TRBD2 (6 bases). The V gene's germline CDR1 is SGHTS and CDR2 YDEGEE. This CDR3 has 16 amino acids. The ends were cut back, 2 bases at V and 2 bases at J, with 17 bases in the middle. The CDR3, as DNA: TGTGCCAGCAGCTTTTTTAGGGCCTCGGGGGCCTACGAGCAGTACTTC. It translates to CASSFFRASGAYEQYF.

This clone has more than one count but fewer than ten. The rearrangement uses TRBV5-1 and TRBJ2-1, with 8 bases fitting TRBD1. Trimming at V came to 9 bases and at J to 6 bases, leaving 11 bases not matched to a gene. The CDR3 runs to 14 residues. Germline CDR1 reads SGHRS; CDR2 reads YFSETQ. The CDR3 nucleotides are TGCGCCACCACCACAGGGGGGATATCCAATGAGCAGTTCTTC. Its translation is CATTTGGISNEQFF.

CDR3 sequence reads: CSARDRTEQFF. DNA for the CDR3: TGCAGTGCTAGAGACAGGACAGAGCAGTTCTTC. The chain couples TRBV20-1 to TRBJ2-1; possibly TRBD1 for D (5 bases). The germline CDR1 and CDR2 sequences are DFQATT and SNEGSKA (reference sequence). Deletions cut 0 bases from V and 10 bases from J, with 7 bases between. The CDR3 contains 11 residues.

V is TRBV28 and J is TRBJ2-3, with 7 bases lining up with TRBD1. Germline lookup yields CDR1 MDHEN and CDR2 SYDVKM. The CDR3 totals 17 residues. Losses at the gene ends were 3 bases for V and 2 bases for J; bases not matched to a gene: 11. CDR3 region: CASSFSSGQQYTDTQYF. The CDR3 bases are TGTGCCAGCAGTTTCTCGTCGGGACAGCAGTACACAGATACGCAGTATTTT.

V usage is TRBV12-5 and J usage is TRBJ1-3; D is uncertain. The CDR3 totals 14 residues. V was cut by 1 base and J by 9 bases, with 13 bases left in between. Germline CDR1 reads LGHNT; CDR2 reads FRNRAP. The CDR3 protein is CASGLAPPLSTIYF. Written as DNA, the CDR3 is TGTGCTAGTGGTTTGGCCCCTCCTTTGAGCACCATATATTTT.

V gene TRBV3-1 (or the pseudogene TRBV3-2) combines with J gene TRBJ2-7, with D tentatively TRBD1 (5 bases). The germline gives CDR1 LGHDT, CDR2 YNNKEL (reference sequence). The CDR3 loop spans 15 amino acids. With 0 bases removed from V and 3 bases from J, the gap between germline ends came to 12 bases. CDR3 DNA sequence: TGTGCCAGCAGCCAAGAACCAGGGCAGGGCTACGAGCAGTACTTC. It specifies CASSQEPGQGYEQYF.

The chain carries TRBV19 and TRBJ2-7, with 14 bases matching TRBD2. The CDR3 spans 14 residues. Trimming removed 6 bases from V and 7 bases from J; junction bases left unmatched: 5. From germline, CDR1 is LNHDA and CDR2 SQIVND (reference sequence). CDR3 residues: CASSPTSGGEEQYF. In DNA, the CDR3 is TGTGCCAGTAGCCCGACTAGCGGGGGGGAGGAGCAGTACTTC.

The chain recombines TRBV21-1 with TRBJ1-3; whether TRBD1, the table's D call, matches the DNA was not checked. TRBV21-1 corresponds to a pseudogene. This CDR3 spans 19 amino acids. For the CDR3, the DNA is TGTGCCAGCAGCAAAGGACTTGACAGGGGATTTACGTTTGGAAACACCATATATTTT. Residues: CASSKGLDRGFTFGNTIYF.

This clone was counted once. This chain uses TRBV24-1 with TRBJ2-3; 9 bases align to TRBD1. This CDR3 region has 16 residues. Germline assignment: CDR1 KGHDR and CDR2 SFDVKD. The V gene end was trimmed by 4 bases and the J gene end by 1 base; junction bases not matched to a gene: 5. The DNA of the CDR3 is TGTGCCACCAGTGAGCCGGGACAGGGCCGCACAGATACGCAGTATTTT. It specifies CATSEPGQGRTDTQYF.

The rearrangement joins TRBV5-1 to TRBJ2-7; TRBD1 agrees at 8 bases. Trimming at V came to 3 bases and at J to 7 bases, leaving 12 bases not matched to a gene. CDR1 is SGHRS, CDR2 YFSETQ, per germline. The CDR3 consists of 15 residues. As DNA, the CDR3 is TGCGCCAGCAGCTCTTGGACAGGGAGAACCGGGGAGCAGTACTTC. This gives the protein CASSSWTGRTGEQYF.

The gene calls are TRBV7-9 and TRBJ2-3; perhaps TRBD2 as D (5 bases). Germline V CDR1 and CDR2: SEHNR, FQNEAQ (reference sequence). The CDR3 has 16 amino acids. V was shortened by 5 bases and J by 2 bases, with 17 bases between the two germline ends. CDR3 bases: TGTGCCAGCAGCCCCCCAGGAAGCGGACTCACAGATACGCAGTATTTT. Protein product: CASSPPGSGLTDTQYF.

The chain combines TRBV9 with TRBJ2-3; 9 bases line up with TRBD2. Germline CDR1 and CDR2: SGDLS and YYNGEE. There are 16 residues in the CDR3. V shed 2 bases and J 6 bases; nucleotides not matched to a gene: 10. CDR3 region: CASSVGGGASGDTQYF. CDR3 DNA: TGTGCCAGCAGCGTGGGCGGGGGGGCCAGTGGCGATACGCAGTATTTT.

V gene TRBV5-1 combines with J gene TRBJ1-4, with TRBD1 matching 8 bases. The CDR3 covers 16 residues. J gave up 8 bases and V 0 bases, and 9 bases lay outside the gene matches. CDR1 is SGHRS and CDR2 is YFSETQ in the germline V gene. The CDR3 is CASSLGGGQVGEKLFF. The CDR3 DNA reads TGCGCCAGCAGCTTGGGTGGGGGACAGGTCGGAGAAAAACTGTTTTTT.

The V and J genes are TRBV7-9 and TRBJ2-3; 7 nucleotides align to TRBD2. The V gene's germline CDR1 is SEHNR and CDR2 FQNEAQ (reference sequence). The CDR3 covers 16 residues. V was pared by 1 base and J by 3 bases, with 7 bases of the junction left unmatched. The CDR3 region has the DNA TGTGCCAGCAGCTTAGGTGGCGGGAGACATACAGATACGCAGTATTTT. Translated, it gives CASSLGGGRHTDTQYF.

This clone came up once. The genes are TRBV27 and TRBJ2-2; no reliable D call. The CDR3 consists of 13 residues. V was trimmed by 5 bases and J by 0 bases, leaving 4 bases between them. The germline V gene has CDR1 MNHEY and CDR2 SMNVEV (reference sequence). The CDR3 nucleotides read TGTGCCAGCAGTCCCACGAACACCGGGGAGCTGTTTTTT. It is translated as CASSPTNTGELFF.

The chain couples TRBV15 to TRBJ2-3; TRBD2 agrees at 11 bases. The CDR3 sequence is 20 residues long. Germline loops: CDR1 LNHNV, CDR2 YYDKDF (reference sequence). The V segment lost 1 base and the J segment 2 bases; nucleotides outside the gene matches: 14. The CDR3 coding sequence is TGTGCCACCAGCAGAGGACGATCGGGACAGACTAGCGGGGCCACAGATACGCAGTATTTT. Its translation is CATSRGRSGQTSGATDTQYF. The complete variable domain, with remaining parts taken from reference TRBV15 and TRBJ2-3, reads DAMVIQNPRYQVTQFGKPVTLSCSQTLNHNVMYWYQQKSSQAPKLLFHYYDKDFNNEADTPDNFQSRRPNTSFCFLDIRSPGLGDTAMYLCATSRGRSGQTSGATDTQYFGPGTRLTVL.

The gene calls are TRBV2 and TRBJ1-2; D may be TRBD1 (6 bases). Looked up from germline, CDR1 is SNHLY and CDR2 is FYNNEI. The CDR3 consists of 14 residues. V was trimmed by 4 bases and J by 0 bases, leaving 9 bases between them. CDR3 DNA sequence: TGTGCCAGCAGTGGAGACAGGACTAACTATGGCTACACCTTC. Translation: CASSGDRTNYGYTF.

This clone appeared a single time. This rearrangement joins TRBV6-5 to TRBJ1-1; 7 bases align to TRBD1. Germline CDR1 MNHEY, CDR2 SVGAGI. Trimming removed 5 bases from V and 1 base from J; junction bases left unmatched: 7. CDR3 length: 15 residues. CDR3 in DNA: TGTGCCAGCAGTCTACAGGGGCCCTGGAACACTGAAGCTTTCTTT. Its protein is CASSLQGPWNTEAFF.

The table lists this clone with a count of one. The V call is TRBV11-2, the J call TRBJ2-1; 10 nucleotides line up with TRBD2. Germline CDR1 is SGHAT and CDR2 is FQNNGV. J lost 0 bases, V lost 1 base, and 6 bases had no gene match. This CDR3 is 18 amino acids long. Here the CDR3 reads CASSLVAGGPSSYNEQFF. In nucleotides, the CDR3 is TGTGCCAGCAGCTTAGTAGCGGGAGGACCGAGCTCCTACAATGAGCAGTTCTTC.

This clone appeared a few times. The chain carries TRBV19 and TRBJ1-2; D is perhaps TRBD1 (5 bases). The CDR3 extends over 16 amino acids. Trimming pared 3 bases from V and 4 bases from J, leaving 18 bases between. Germline CDR1 reads LNHDA; CDR2 reads SQIVND (reference sequence). This CDR3 reads CASSMRTPGLLYGYTF. CDR3 DNA: TGTGCCAGTAGTATGCGTACGCCGGGACTCCTCTATGGCTACACCTTC.

The V and J genes are TRBV24-1 and TRBJ2-3; 11 nucleotides align to TRBD2. V lost 0 bases to trimming and J lost 5 bases; unmatched junction nucleotides: 6. CDR3 length: 17 residues. CDR1 KGHDR and CDR2 SFDVKD come from the germline V gene. The chain's CDR3 is CATSDLGLAGGLDTQYF. The DNA for the CDR3 is TGTGCCACCAGTGATTTGGGTCTAGCGGGGGGTTTAGATACGCAGTATTTT.

The genes are TRBV19 and TRBJ1-1; 8 bases fit TRBD1. Germline CDR1 is LNHDA and CDR2 is SQIVND (reference sequence). CDR3 size: 14 residues. With V trimmed by 6 bases and J by 1 base, 4 bases remained unmatched. In DNA form, the CDR3 reads TGTGCCAGTAGATGGACAGGGAGGAACACTGAAGCTTTCTTT. This sequence encodes CASRWTGRNTEAFF.

This chain connects TRBV9 to TRBJ1-5; D is unclear. The CDR3 runs to 13 residues. The V end was cut by 2 bases, the J end by 7 bases, with 10 bases between. Germline CDR1 SGDLS, CDR2 YYNGEE. The CDR3 DNA reads as TGTGCCAGCAGCGTCGAATCGGGGCAGCCCCAGCATTTT. Translated: CASSVESGQPQHF. The whole variable domain, filled in from reference TRBV9 and TRBJ1-5, reads DSGVTQTPKHLITATGQRVTLRCSPRSGDLSVYWYQQSLDQGLQFLIQYYNGEERAKGNILERFSAQQFPDLHSELNLSSLELGDSALYFCASSVESGQPQHFGDGTRLSIL.

The chain combines TRBV6-5 with TRBJ2-5; 8 positions agree with TRBD1. Germline V gives CDR1 MNHEY, CDR2 SVGAGI. V was clipped by 6 bases and J by 5 bases; unmatched bases: 2. The CDR3 length is 12 residues. CDR3 amino acids: CASSRTGETQYF. DNA of the CDR3: TGTGCCAGCAGCCGGACAGGGGAGACCCAGTACTTC.

There are a few counts of this clone. The J gene is TRBJ1-1, the V gene TRBV6-2 or TRBV6-3, with a tentative D call TRBD1 (5 bases). The V gene's germline CDR1 is MNHEY and CDR2 SVGEGT. This CDR3 comprises 21 residues. Between the trimmed V and J ends, which lost 6 bases and 4 bases, there was a span of 36 bases. The CDR3 DNA reads TGTGCCAGCAGACCTAGCAGTCTTCTGGGTTCAACGGGGGTAATGGCCACTGAAGCTTTCTTT. Protein: CASRPSSLLGSTGVMATEAFF.

The chain couples TRBV7-7 to TRBJ2-7; 7 bases match TRBD1. J gave up 4 bases and V 3 bases, and 3 bases lay outside the gene matches. This CDR3 has 13 amino acids. CDR1 is SSHAT and CDR2 is FNYEAQ in the germline V gene (reference sequence). CDR3 in amino acids: CASSFGTDYEQYF. The CDR3 DNA is TGTGCCAGCAGCTTTGGGACAGATTACGAGCAGTACTTC.

The chain uses TRBV7-8 and TRBJ1-2; D unresolved. Trimming pared 0 bases from V and 1 base from J, leaving 9 bases between. Germline CDR1 is SGHVS and CDR2 is FQNEAQ. This CDR3 has 15 amino acids. The CDR3 here is CASSLATGSNYGYTF. CDR3 coding DNA: TGTGCCAGCAGCTTAGCGACGGGAAGTAACTATGGCTACACCTTC.

The chain combines TRBV24-1 with TRBJ2-7; possibly TRBD1 for D (5 bases). The CDR3 consists of 14 residues. V lost 4 bases, J lost 3 bases, and 12 bases lay in between. Germline CDR1 is KGHDR and CDR2 is SFDVKD. CDR3 coding DNA: TGTGCCACCAGTGACCCGGCCAGGGTCTACGAGCAGTACTTC. Translation gives CATSDPARVYEQYF.

The V gene is TRBV27, the J gene TRBJ2-7; D ambiguous. The CDR3 is 10 residues long. The V gene lost 9 bases and the J gene lost 3 bases, with 6 bases spanning the gap. Germline CDR1 reads MNHEY; CDR2 reads SMNVEV (reference sequence). CDR3 sequence (DNA): TGTGCCAGGCCGGGCTACGAGCAGTACTTC. Its translation: CARPGYEQYF.

The rearrangement links TRBV24-1 to TRBJ1-2; 8 bases agree with TRBD1. This CDR3 is built from 12 residues. Trimming cost V 7 bases and J 8 bases; bases outside gene matches: 5. Looked up from germline, CDR1 is KGHDR and CDR2 is SFDVKD. The CDR3 loop reads CATRDREEGYTF. For the CDR3, the DNA is TGTGCCACCAGGGACAGGGAGGAAGGCTACACCTTC.

This clone was detected once. This chain links TRBV10-2 with TRBJ1-4, with D tentatively TRBD1 (5 bases). Germline CDR1 WSHSY, CDR2 SAAADI. The CDR3 loop spans 13 amino acids. V was shortened by 7 bases and J by 7 bases, with 13 bases between the two germline ends. The CDR3 nucleotides read TGCGCCAGCACAGGGTTGGTGGGTGAAAAACTGTTTTTT. Protein product: CASTGLVGEKLFF.

V gene TRBV5-5 combines with J gene TRBJ1-4; the D is unclear. Trimming shortened V by 1 base and J by 8 bases, and 12 bases separated the two germline ends. This CDR3 comprises 14 residues. Germline loops: CDR1 SGHKS, CDR2 YYEKEE (reference sequence). Here the CDR3 reads CASSLLMGGEKLFF. The CDR3 DNA reads TGTGCCAGCAGCTTGTTGATGGGAGGAGAAAAACTGTTTTTT.